This record covers a single T cell receptor (beta chain). This entry belongs to a study of shared clonotypes between healthy human individuals. Generated by immunoSEQ multiplex PCR, the TCRdb table keeps only in-frame clones and is missing some. The sample includes nearly 2 million clones, less than 95% of them seen just once. Germline V gene sequence: CDR1 LNHDA, CDR2 SQIVND (reference sequence). Germline trimming cut 5 bases from V and 4 bases from J; bases unmatched to any gene: 8. CDR3 size: 15 residues. Naive-designated CD8 cells lacked CD45RO, were positively enriched for CCR7, and omitted terminally differentiated effector memory CD45RA+ cells.

The sequenced sample consisted of naive CD8+ T cells sorted from blood. This clonotype was sampled from a man younger than 35 in good health. This rearrangement joins TRBV19 to TRBJ1-2; TRBD1 aligns across 9 bases. CDR3 in amino acids: CASSAPGQGIYGYTF. The CDR3 DNA follows: TGTGCCAGTAGTGCTCCGGGACAGGGAATCTATGGCTACACCTTC.